These T cell receptor beta chains were read from a single sample in a study of blood T cell repertoires in COVID-19. Data came from immunoSEQ multiplex PCR; TCRdb stores just in-frame clones and leaves some out. The sample lists approximately 300,000 clones; approximately 91% were seen once. Material: PBMCs or T cells enriched from blood (not recorded which). Source of these receptors: a woman in her 30s who had been exposed to COVID-19. Each CDR3 is given with its conserved first and last residue. The D gene is left open where the match is weak. Clone size is given for some rows only: seen once, a few or many times, or a class if the clone is expanded.

j_call	v_call	clone_size	d_call	cdr3_nt	cdr3_aa
TRBJ2-7	TRBV29-1	NA	TRBD1	TGCAGCGGCACCGGGACAGCCTACGAGCAGTACTTC	CSGTGTAYEQYF
TRBJ1-3	TRBV4-3	NA	TRBD1	TGCGCCAGCAGCCGCCTCACTGGGACAGCGCAGGGGAGCACCATATATTTT	CASSRLTGTAQGSTIYF
TRBJ1-1	TRBV29-1	NA	TRBD1	TGCAGCGTTGAACACAACAGGGGGTGGAGCACTGAAGCTTTCTTT	CSVEHNRGWSTEAFF
TRBJ2-2	TRBV4-2	NA	NA	TGTGCCAGCAGCCAAGATCAAAACACCGGGGAGCTGTTTTTT	CASSQDQNTGELFF
TRBJ2-7	TRBV7-9	NA	NA	TGTGCCAGCAGCTTAGGCCTATGGGGGGGCCGAGGCGAGCAGTACTTC	CASSLGLWGGRGEQYF
TRBJ1-5	TRBV5-1	NA	TRBD1	TGCGCCAGCAGCTTGTCGACAGGGGGCAATCAGCCCCAGCATTTT	CASSLSTGGNQPQHF
TRBJ1-5	TRBV7-2	NA	TRBD1	TGTGCCAGCAGCCCGACAGGGGTCGATCAGCCCCAGCATTTT	CASSPTGVDQPQHF
TRBJ1-4	TRBV5-1	NA	TRBD1	TGCGCCAGCAGCACGGGGATTGACAGGGTTGAAAAACTGTTTTTT	CASSTGIDRVEKLFF
TRBJ2-3	TRBV29-1	NA	NA	TGCAGCGTTGACCTAGCCGGCACAGATACGCAGTATTTT	CSVDLAGTDTQYF
TRBJ1-2	TRBV7-3	few	NA	TGTGCGGAGGCAGAGAACTATGGCTACACCTTC	CAEAENYGYTF
TRBJ1-1	TRBV4-1	NA	NA	TGCGCCAGCAGCCAGACGAGGAGAGCAGGTCCCGGAGGGACTGAAGCTTTCTTT	CASSQTRRAGPGGTEAFF
TRBJ2-3	TRBV5-1	NA	NA	TGCGCCAGCAGCCCGGGGGGCACAGATACGCAGTATTTT	CASSPGGTDTQYF
TRBJ1-6	TRBV4-3	NA	TRBD1	TGCGCCAGCAGCCAAGACCGGGCACAGGGGTCACCCCTCCACTTT	CASSQDRAQGSPLHF
TRBJ2-7	TRBV10-3	NA	TRBD1	TGTGCCATCAGAACCGGGACAGCCCCTAGCGAGCAGTACTTC	CAIRTGTAPSEQYF
TRBJ1-2	TRBV27	few	NA	TGTGCCAGCAGTTTATCCCCCGCCGGTGGCTACACCTTC	CASSLSPAGGYTF
TRBJ1-1	TRBV6-5	NA	NA	TGTGCCAGCAACTCAGGAGCGCGGGGTGAAGCTTTCTTT	CASNSGARGEAFF
TRBJ2-1	TRBV15	NA	TRBD1	TGTGCCACCAGCAGGGGTCGGTACAGGGGATCCCAGTTCTTC	CATSRGRYRGSQFF
TRBJ2-7	TRBV10-3	NA	NA	TGTGCCATCAGTGAGTCTGAGGCGGCTGGTAGCTCCTACGAGCAGTACTTC	CAISESEAAGSSYEQYF
TRBJ2-3	TRBV24-1	NA	TRBD1	TGTGCCACCAGCCCCCGGACAGGGAACCCAGATACGCAGTATTTT	CATSPRTGNPDTQYF
TRBJ2-3	TRBV5-6	NA	TRBD2	TGTGCCAGCAGCTACAGCGGGGGGGCAGGAGATACGCAGTATTTT	CASSYSGGAGDTQYF
TRBJ1-6	TRBV9	NA	NA	TGTGCCAGCAGCGTAGACGGCGGGGGTAATTCACCCCTCCACTTT	CASSVDGGGNSPLHF
TRBJ1-1	TRBV10-3	NA	NA	TGTGCCATCAGTCGCGGGTACGGGGACACTGAAGCTTTCTTT	CAISRGYGDTEAFF
TRBJ2-7	TRBV9	NA	TRBD1	TGTGCCAGCAGCGTAGGACAGGGGGGTGGCTACGAGCAGTACTTC	CASSVGQGGGYEQYF
TRBJ1-5	TRBV6-2/TRBV6-3	NA	TRBD1	TGTGCCAGCAGTTACATGGGACAGGGGAGCAATCAGCCCCAGCATTTT	CASSYMGQGSNQPQHF
TRBJ2-7	TRBV29-1	NA	NA	TGCAGCGTTGCTTTGTACTACGAGCAGTACTTC	CSVALYYEQYF
TRBJ2-4	TRBV11-2	NA	TRBD1	TGTGCCAGCAGCCCCGTGACAGGGCACCTAGCCAAAAACATTCAGTACTTC	CASSPVTGHLAKNIQYF
TRBJ2-3	TRBV4-3	NA	NA	TGCGCCAGCCCACAGGGCCCAGATACGCAGTATTTT	CASPQGPDTQYF
TRBJ1-1	TRBV19	few	NA	TGTGCCAGTAGTATCGGAGAGGGGGCTGAAGCTTTCTTT	CASSIGEGAEAFF
TRBJ1-5	TRBV21-1	NA	NA	TGTGCCAGCAATCCAGGGAACGGTGAGCAGCCCCAGCATTTT	CASNPGNGEQPQHF
TRBJ1-1	TRBV3-1/TRBV3-2	few	NA	TGTGCCAGCAGCCAGCGGGACGCCTCTGAAGCTTTCTTT	CASSQRDASEAFF
TRBJ1-5	TRBV11-2	NA	NA	TGTGCCAGCAGCTCCCCCCCCGGCAGGTATCGTAATCAGCCCCAGCATTTT	CASSSPPGRYRNQPQHF
TRBJ2-3	TRBV4-2	once	TRBD2	TGTGCCAGCAGCCGAGGGACTAGCCTTAGCGCAGATACGCAGTATTTT	CASSRGTSLSADTQYF
TRBJ1-4	TRBV5-1	NA	NA	TGCGCCAGCAGCCGCCCGCCTAATAATGAAAAACTGTTTTTT	CASSRPPNNEKLFF